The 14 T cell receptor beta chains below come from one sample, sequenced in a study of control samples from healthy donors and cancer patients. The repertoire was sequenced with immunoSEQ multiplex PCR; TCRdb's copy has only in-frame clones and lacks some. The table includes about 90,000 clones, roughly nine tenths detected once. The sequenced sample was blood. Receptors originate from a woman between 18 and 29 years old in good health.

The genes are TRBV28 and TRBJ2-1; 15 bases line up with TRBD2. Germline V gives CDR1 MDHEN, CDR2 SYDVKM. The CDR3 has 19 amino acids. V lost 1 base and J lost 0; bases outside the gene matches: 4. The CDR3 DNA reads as TGTGCCAGCAGTTTATTTGGGACTAGCGGGGGGAGCTCCTACAATGAGCAGTTCTTC. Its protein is CASSLFGTSGGSSYNEQFF.

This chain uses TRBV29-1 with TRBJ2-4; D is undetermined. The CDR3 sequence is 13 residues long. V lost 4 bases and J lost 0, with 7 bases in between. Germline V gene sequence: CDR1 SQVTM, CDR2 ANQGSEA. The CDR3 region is CSVVELAKNIQYF. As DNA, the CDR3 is TGCAGCGTTGTAGAGTTAGCCAAAAACATTCAGTACTTC.

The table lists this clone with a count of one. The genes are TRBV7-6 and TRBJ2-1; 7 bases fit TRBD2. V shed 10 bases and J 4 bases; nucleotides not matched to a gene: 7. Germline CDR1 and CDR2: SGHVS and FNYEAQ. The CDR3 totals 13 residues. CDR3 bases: TGTGCCACATTGGTGGGAGGGTACAATGAGCAGTTCTTC. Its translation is CATLVGGYNEQFF.

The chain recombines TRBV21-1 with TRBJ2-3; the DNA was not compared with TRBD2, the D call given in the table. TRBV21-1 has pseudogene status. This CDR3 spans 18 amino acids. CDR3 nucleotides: TGTGCCAGCAGCAAAGGAGGGACTAGCGGGGGGACCACAGATACGCAGTATTTT. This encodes CASSKGGTSGGTTDTQYF.

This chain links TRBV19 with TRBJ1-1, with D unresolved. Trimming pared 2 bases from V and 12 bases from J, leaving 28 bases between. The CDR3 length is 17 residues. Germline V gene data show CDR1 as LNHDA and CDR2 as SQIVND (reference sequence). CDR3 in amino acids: CASSITGELNRPFPTFF. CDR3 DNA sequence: TGTGCCAGTAGTATAACCGGAGAGTTGAACAGACCCTTCCCTACTTTCTTT.

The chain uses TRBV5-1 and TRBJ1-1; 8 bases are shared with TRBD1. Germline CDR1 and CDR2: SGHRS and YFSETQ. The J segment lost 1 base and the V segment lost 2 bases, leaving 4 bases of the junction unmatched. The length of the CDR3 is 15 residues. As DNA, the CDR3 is TGCGCCAGCAGCTTCCTCGGGACAGGGAACACTGAAGCTTTCTTT. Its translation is CASSFLGTGNTEAFF.

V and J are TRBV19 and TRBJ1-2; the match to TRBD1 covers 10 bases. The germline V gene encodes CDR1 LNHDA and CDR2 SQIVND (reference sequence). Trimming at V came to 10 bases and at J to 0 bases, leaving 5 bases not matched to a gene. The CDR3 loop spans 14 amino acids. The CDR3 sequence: CAISDRGANYGYTF. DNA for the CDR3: TGTGCCATCTCGGACAGGGGGGCTAACTATGGCTACACCTTC.

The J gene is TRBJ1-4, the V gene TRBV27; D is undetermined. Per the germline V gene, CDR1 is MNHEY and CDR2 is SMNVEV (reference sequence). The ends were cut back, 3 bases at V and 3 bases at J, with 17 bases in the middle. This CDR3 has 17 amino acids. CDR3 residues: CASSFKGDLSANEKLFF. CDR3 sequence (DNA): TGTGCCAGCAGTTTCAAGGGAGATCTATCGGCTAATGAAAAACTGTTTTTT.

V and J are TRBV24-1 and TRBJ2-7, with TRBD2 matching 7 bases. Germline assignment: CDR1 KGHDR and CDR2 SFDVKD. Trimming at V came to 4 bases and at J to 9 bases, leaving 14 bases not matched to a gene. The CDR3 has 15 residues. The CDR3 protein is CATSDWGRAGRGQYF. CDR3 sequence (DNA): TGTGCCACCAGTGACTGGGGGAGGGCAGGGCGCGGGCAGTACTTC.

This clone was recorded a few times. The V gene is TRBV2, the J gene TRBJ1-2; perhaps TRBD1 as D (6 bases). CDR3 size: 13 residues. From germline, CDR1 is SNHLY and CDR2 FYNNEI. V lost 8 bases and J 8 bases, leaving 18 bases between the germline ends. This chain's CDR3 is CASALGGQGGYTF. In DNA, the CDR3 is TGTGCCAGCGCTCTAGGGGGGCAAGGAGGCTACACCTTC.

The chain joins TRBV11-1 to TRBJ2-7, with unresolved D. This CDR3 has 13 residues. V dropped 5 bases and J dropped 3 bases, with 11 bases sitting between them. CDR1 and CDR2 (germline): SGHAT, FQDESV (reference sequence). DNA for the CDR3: TGTGCCAGCAGCCCCGACGGAAACTACGAGCAGTACTTC. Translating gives CASSPDGNYEQYF.

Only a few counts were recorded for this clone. CDR3 amino acids: CSVEDRGTGHTYEQYF. The CDR3 DNA follows: TGCAGCGTTGAAGACCGAGGGACAGGGCATACCTACGAGCAGTACTTC. J is TRBJ2-7 and V is TRBV29-1; 9 nucleotides match TRBD1. The CDR3 spans 16 residues. Looked up from germline, CDR1 is SQVTM and CDR2 is ANQGSEA. With 0 bases clipped from V and 2 bases from J, the junction kept 8 bases outside the gene matches.

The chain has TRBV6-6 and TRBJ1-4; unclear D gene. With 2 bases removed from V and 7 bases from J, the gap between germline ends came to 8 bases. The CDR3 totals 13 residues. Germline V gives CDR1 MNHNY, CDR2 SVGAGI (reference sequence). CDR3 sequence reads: CASSYGRGEKLFF. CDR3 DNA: TGTGCCAGCAGTTACGGTCGTGGTGAAAAACTGTTTTTT.

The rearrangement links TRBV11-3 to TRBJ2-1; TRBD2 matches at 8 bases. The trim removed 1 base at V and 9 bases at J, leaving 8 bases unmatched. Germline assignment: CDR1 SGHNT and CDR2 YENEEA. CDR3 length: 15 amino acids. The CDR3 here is CASSLVGGAGGEQFF. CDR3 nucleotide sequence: TGTGCCAGCAGCTTAGTCGGGGGGGCTGGAGGTGAGCAGTTCTTC.